This T cell receptor beta chain was captured by sequencing in a study of identifying expanded T cells in peripheral blood. The study's findings and limits: Differentially abundant clones: 0.95 to 1.5 between replicates, about 17 at around 15 days, around 19 at four. Variance in clone template counts between approximately 2-week samples significantly increased with total template count across all healthy donors.

Regarding this clone: Its specificity is unknown.

No infections or other immune events were documented during collection. The length of the CDR3 is 13 residues. Germline-derived CDR1 and CDR2 are KGHSH and LQKENI. Trimming shortened V by 4 bases and J by 6 bases, and 10 bases separated the two germline ends. The data were produced by immunoSEQ multiplex PCR, yet TCRdb's version contains in-frame clones alone and is incomplete. The table lists about 90,000 clones, 75% to 90% of them singletons. The gene calls are TRBV18 and TRBJ1-5, with D unclear. The sequence was obtained from a person aged 18 to 69 in good health. The sequenced sample consisted of blood. CDR3 nucleotides: TGTGCCAGCTCACTAAATAGGTTTCAGCCCCAGCATTTT. It codes for CASSLNRFQPQHF.